The subject of this entry is one TCR beta chain. Using its own MiXCR run on the 5' RACE reads, TCRdb lists one record per CDR3 protein. The sample records about 660,000 distinct CDR3 sequences, 8.6% being singletons. These data come from a study of identical twins. The sample was also reused in another study, on yellow fever vaccine responses in identical twins.

The sequence derives from a woman younger than 30 in good health. What was sequenced was PBMCs.

CDR3 coding DNA: TGTGCCTGGGCTAGCGGGGGGGGTGAGCAGTTCTTC. Translated: CAWASGGGEQFF. This sequence joins TRBV30 and TRBJ2-1; 12 nucleotides align to TRBD2. V was pared by 5 bases and J by 9 bases, with 2 bases of the junction left unmatched. This CDR3 comprises 12 residues. CDR1 and CDR2 from the germline V gene are GTSNPN and SVGIG (reference sequence). Looking up the rest from reference TRBV30 and TRBJ2-1 gives the full variable domain: SQTIHQWPATLVQPVGSPLSLECTVEGTSNPNLYWYRQAAGRGLQLLFYSVGIGQISSEVPQNLSASRPQDRQFILSSKKLLLSDSGFYLCAWASGGGEQFFGPGTRLTVL.